This T cell receptor (beta chain) was recovered during a study of shared clonotypes between healthy human individuals. CD45RO negativity and positive selection for CCR7 defined naive CD8 cells, a population that excluded terminally differentiated effector memory CD45RA+ cells. Among the donors, all were Caucasian adults who lived in Nashville, Tennessee. The method was immunoSEQ multiplex PCR; TCRdb's version includes in-frame clones alone and lacks a portion of them. Of under 850,000 clones detected, roughly 92% appear once; the ten largest clones hold 24%. Trimming stripped 6 bases from V and 4 bases from J, with 16 bases between. CDR3 length: 13 amino acids. The germline CDR1 and CDR2 sequences are SQVTM and ANQGSEA.

The chain employs TRBV29-1 and TRBJ2-7; no firm D call. The sequenced sample was naive CD8+ T cells sorted from blood. The sequence was obtained from a young man in good health. The CDR3 DNA reads TGCAGCGTCCGGTTCCCCGCGGTTTACGAGCAGTACTTC. Protein sequence: CSVRFPAVYEQYF.